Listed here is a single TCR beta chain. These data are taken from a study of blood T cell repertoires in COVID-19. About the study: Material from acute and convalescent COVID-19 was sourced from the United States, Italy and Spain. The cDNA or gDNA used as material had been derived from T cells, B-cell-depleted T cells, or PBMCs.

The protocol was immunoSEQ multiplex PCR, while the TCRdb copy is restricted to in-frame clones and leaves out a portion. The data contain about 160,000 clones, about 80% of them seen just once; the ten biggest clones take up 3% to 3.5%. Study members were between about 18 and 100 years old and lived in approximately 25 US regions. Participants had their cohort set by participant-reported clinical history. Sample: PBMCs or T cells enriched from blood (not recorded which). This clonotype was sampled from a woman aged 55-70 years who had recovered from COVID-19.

The CDR3 spells CASSIPPGGGYTF. The CDR3 nucleotides read TGTGCCAGTAGTATACCCCCCGGGGGAGGCTACACCTTC. V is TRBV19 and J is TRBJ1-2, with D possibly matching TRBD1 (5 bases). Trimming shortened V by 2 bases and J by 8 bases, and 12 bases separated the two germline ends. Germline CDR1 is LNHDA and CDR2 is SQIVND (reference sequence). The CDR3 spans 13 residues.